This TCR beta chain was documented in a study of shared clonotypes between healthy human individuals. Study results and limitations: Some clonotypes were shared by all four sorted-subset donors, while others were not shared. The non-shared ones had lower generation probabilities than the shared ones.

Splitting the CD4+ cells yielded a CD45RA+ naive subset and a CD45RA-negative memory subset. CDR1 SGHTA and CDR2 FQGNSA come from the germline V gene. This CDR3 contains 14 residues. V was shortened by 0 bases and J by 7 bases, with 12 bases between the two germline ends. With respect to this clone: Its specificity is not known.

The protocol was immunoSEQ multiplex PCR, while the TCRdb copy is restricted to in-frame clones and leaves out a portion. Of roughly 1,500,000 clones listed, approximately 98.5% were seen once; the top ten hold approximately 0.4%. The sequence derives from a man aged 25-45 years in good health. Material for sequencing was naive CD4+ T cells sorted from blood. Subset denoted: CD45RA+ positively selected. This chain joins TRBV7-2 and TRBJ1-1; D gene ambiguous. As DNA, the CDR3 is TGTGCCAGCAGCTTAGCGCCGGCAGGCGGTGAAGCTTTCTTT. Its protein product is CASSLAPAGGEAFF. Filled out from reference TRBV7-2 and TRBJ1-1, the complete variable domain reads GAGVSQSPSNKVTEKGKDVELRCDPISGHTALYWYRQSLGQGLEFLIYFQGNSAPDKSGLPSDRFSAERTGGSVSTLTIQRTQQEDSAVYLCASSLAPAGGEAFFGQGTRLTVV.